This T cell receptor beta chain is from a study of blood T cell repertoires in COVID-19. Background on the study: Specimens from acute and convalescent COVID-19 originated in the United States, Italy and Spain. In each case, the material was cDNA or gDNA derived from T cells, B-cell-depleted T cells, or PBMCs.

In the authors' methods: Estimates of nucleated cell counts were drawn from the amplification of reference gene primers. Assay used: immunoSEQ multiplex PCR; TCRdb lists only in-frame clones, some missing. V and J calls and clone size follow that table, whereas D and trimming were derived from the DNA. Of about 140,000 clones listed, approximately 86% were seen once; the top ten hold over 5%. V lost 8 bases and J 1 base, leaving 14 bases between the germline ends. Germline-derived CDR1 and CDR2 are MDHEN and SYDVKM. The CDR3 is made up of 14 amino acids. V and J are TRBV28 and TRBJ1-2, with D tentatively TRBD1 (5 bases). The clonotype comes from a human donor in a cohort sampled during active COVID-19. Sequencing was performed on peripheral blood. Here the CDR3 DNA reads TGTGCCAGCCAAAGGGGCAGGGTTAACTATGGCTACACCTTC. Its protein product is CASQRGRVNYGYTF.